These 13 T cell receptor beta chains were all obtained from the same sample, sequenced in a study of Ad26.COV2.S vaccination and SARS-CoV-2 variants. TCRdb's copy holds only in-frame clones and misses some; the assay was immunoSEQ multiplex PCR. The sample lists roughly 250,000 clones; roughly 87% were seen once. Treatment noted: over 15 received Ad26.COV2.S at low or high dose, single or two shots; a few received placebo; per-sample allocation not given. Vaccine and placebo recipients were sampled on day 63 after the first injection. The source material was peripheral blood, sampled in a trial of Ad26.COV2.S vaccine versus placebo. The origin of the receptors is a person aged 18-65 years who received the Ad26.COV2.S COVID-19 vaccine or a placebo.

This clone was seen only once. The chain employs TRBV6-4 and TRBJ1-1; D is perhaps TRBD1 (5 bases). Germline assignment: CDR1 MRHNA and CDR2 SNTAGT. This CDR3 has 14 residues. The germline V and J ends were trimmed by 6 bases and 4 bases, with 15 bases remaining between them. The DNA for the CDR3 is TGTGCCAGCAGAGAGGGGACCGGGAGCACTGAAGCTTTCTTT. Translated: CASREGTGSTEAFF.

The V and J genes are TRBV6-2 or TRBV6-3 and TRBJ2-7; D gene unclear. The length of the CDR3 is 12 residues. V dropped 2 bases and J dropped 3 bases, with 5 bases sitting between them. Germline V CDR1 and CDR2: MNHEY, SVGEGT. The chain's CDR3 is CASSYNGYEQYF. The CDR3 nucleotides read TGTGCCAGCAGTTACAACGGCTACGAGCAGTACTTC.

This chain uses TRBV28 with TRBJ2-7, with TRBD1 matching 9 bases. Trimming cost V 8 bases and J 1 base; bases outside gene matches: 12. The CDR3 consists of 16 residues. The germline CDR1 and CDR2 sequences are MDHEN and SYDVKM. The CDR3 nucleotides are TGTGCCAGCCCTCCGGGACAGGGAGTTGGTTCCTACGAGCAGTACTTC. Its protein is CASPPGQGVGSYEQYF.

The DNA of the CDR3 is TGTGCCAGCAGCTTCCGGGACAGGGTAGCTGCAACTAATGAAAAACTGTTTTTT. Amino acids: CASSFRDRVAATNEKLFF. V gene TRBV5-4 combines with J gene TRBJ1-4; 9 nucleotides match TRBD1. Per the germline V gene, CDR1 is SGHNT and CDR2 is YYREEE (reference sequence). The CDR3 is 18 residues long. Unmatched junction bases numbered 8, after V lost 2 bases and J lost 0 bases.

The gene calls are TRBV6-2 or TRBV6-3 and TRBJ2-1; D gene unclear. V was trimmed by 2 bases and J by 0 bases, leaving 8 bases between them. The CDR3 covers 15 residues. From germline, CDR1 is MNHEY and CDR2 SVGEGT. The CDR3 bases are TGTGCCAGCAGTTACGGCCCAAGCTCCTACAATGAGCAGTTCTTC. It encodes CASSYGPSSYNEQFF.

This sequence joins TRBV7-9 and TRBJ1-2; TRBD1 agrees at 9 bases. Trimming removed 7 bases from V and 4 bases from J; junction bases left unmatched: 4. The germline V gene has CDR1 SEHNR and CDR2 FQNEAQ (reference sequence). CDR3 length equals 13 residues. CDR3 protein: CASTGTGPYGYTF. The CDR3 nucleotides read TGTGCCAGCACCGGGACAGGGCCCTATGGCTACACCTTC.

The chain employs TRBV19 and TRBJ2-3; 10 bases agree with TRBD2. Losses at the gene ends were 5 bases for V and 0 bases for J; bases not matched to a gene: 5. This CDR3 region has 16 residues. The germline gives CDR1 LNHDA, CDR2 SQIVND (reference sequence). CDR3 sequence reads: CASSPPTSGSTDTQYF. CDR3 bases: TGTGCCAGTAGTCCTCCGACTAGCGGGAGCACAGATACGCAGTATTTT.

The gene calls are TRBV6-5 and TRBJ2-7, with D perhaps being TRBD1 or TRBD2 (5 bases each). The CDR3 totals 15 residues. The V gene's germline CDR1 is MNHEY and CDR2 SVGAGI. V was shortened by 0 bases and J by 2 bases, with 11 bases between the two germline ends. CDR3 DNA: TGTGCCAGCAGTTACTCCGGGACGGATCCCTACGAGCAGTACTTC. Amino acids: CASSYSGTDPYEQYF.

This clone was observed a single time. The J gene is TRBJ2-1, the V gene TRBV10-3, with 11 bases aligning to TRBD2. The CDR3 spans 17 residues. From germline, CDR1 is ENHRY and CDR2 SYGVKD. V trimming: 0 bases; J trimming: 7 bases; junction bases outside the gene matches: 8. The CDR3 DNA sequence: TGTGCCATCAGTGAGTCGGCTAGCGGGAGGTCTCGGAATGAGCAGTTCTTC. It is translated as CAISESASGRSRNEQFF.

The chain recombines TRBV30 with TRBJ1-1; D gene ambiguous. Trimming pared 4 bases from V and 6 bases from J, leaving 12 bases between. In germline, CDR1 is GTSNPN, CDR2 SVGIG (reference sequence). The CDR3 spans 12 residues. The CDR3 region has the DNA TGTGCCTGGAAGTACGGGAAGGCTGAAGCTTTCTTT. Translating gives CAWKYGKAEAFF.

The chain joins TRBV21-1 to TRBJ2-3. TRBV21-1 is described as a pseudogene. This CDR3 comprises 17 residues. CDR3 amino acids: CASSKVGIGMKSDTQYF. CDR3 nucleotides: TGTGCCAGCAGCAAAGTCGGAATCGGCATGAAGTCCGATACGCAGTATTTT.

The rearrangement joins TRBV7-9 to TRBJ1-2; TRBD1 aligns across 7 bases. The CDR3 runs 14 residues. Losses at the gene ends were 5 bases for V and 7 bases for J; bases not matched to a gene: 10. Germline CDR1 SEHNR, CDR2 FQNEAQ (reference sequence). The CDR3 is CASSRQGEESGYTF. Written as DNA, the CDR3 is TGTGCCAGCAGCCGTCAGGGGGAAGAGTCTGGCTACACCTTC. Together with reference TRBV7-9 and TRBJ1-2, the CDR3 gives the full variable domain: DTGVSQNPRHKITKRGQNVTFRCDPISEHNRLYWYRQTLGQGPEFLTYFQNEAQLEKSRLLSDRFSAERPKGSFSTLEIQRTEQGDSAMYLCASSRQGEESGYTFGSGTRLTVV.

This clone was recorded a few times. This chain links TRBV2 with TRBJ2-7; 11 bases agree with TRBD1. The CDR3 totals 13 residues. Germline V gene sequence: CDR1 SNHLY, CDR2 FYNNEI. The junction had 7 bases not matched to a gene; V was cut back by 9 bases and J by 6 bases. The CDR3 sequence is CASRGQGASEQYF. For the CDR3, the DNA is TGTGCCAGTCGAGGACAGGGGGCTTCCGAGCAGTACTTC. Based on the CDR3 plus reference TRBV2 and TRBJ2-7, the full variable domain is EPEVTQTPSHQVTQMGQEVILRCVPISNHLYFYWYRQILGQKVEFLVSFYNNEISEKSEIFDDQFSVERPDGSNFTLKIRSTKLEDSAMYFCASRGQGASEQYFGPGTRLTVT.